The sequence of this T cell receptor beta chain was determined in a study of shared clonotypes between healthy human individuals. V was clipped by 8 bases and J by 6 bases, with 14 bases between them. The germline CDR1 and CDR2 sequences are MNHEY and SMNVEV (reference sequence). CDR3 length equals 13 residues. Produced via immunoSEQ multiplex PCR; TCRdb's table is partial and in-frame only. The table shows 2.5 million or so clones, with 90% to 95% occurring only once. In the case of this clone: No antigen is known for it.

Findings of the study overall: Naive subsets usually exceeded memory subsets in estimated richness.

The source material was naive CD4+ T cells sorted from blood. Subset: CD45RA+ positively selected. The chain carries TRBV27 and TRBJ1-5; D perhaps matches TRBD1 (5 bases). The origin of this receptor is a man aged 18 to 29 in good health. The DNA of the CDR3 is TGTGCCAGCGGTGCAGGGTATAGTCAGCCCCAGCATTTT. Its translation is CASGAGYSQPQHF.